The 2 T cell receptor beta chains given below trace back to one sample, sequenced in a study of human T cells and chemical hapten exposure. As for time point: patch test 1, 2 weeks after DPC sensitization. Treatment denoted: therapeutic diphenylcyclopropenone sensitization with weekly scalp DPC. In TCRdb, the RACE reads were re-called with MiXCR into one record per CDR3 protein. The table has tens of thousands of distinct CDR3 sequences, roughly 12% seen once. The sequencing here drew on whole blood, taken in connection with sensitization to the hapten diphenylcyclopropenone (DPC). Source of these receptors: an older woman with alopecia areata. Some clones in this sample may be carry-over from other donors' samples.

This clonotype was counted a few times. The rearrangement uses TRBV27 and TRBJ1-1, with 8 bases that match TRBD1. The CDR3 length is 14 residues. Looked up from germline, CDR1 is MNHEY and CDR2 is SMNVEV (reference sequence). V trimming: 4 bases; J trimming: 1 base; junction bases outside the gene matches: 2. The CDR3 is CASSYGTGNTEAFF. CDR3 bases: TGTGCCAGCAGTTACGGGACAGGGAACACTGAAGCTTTCTTT.

This clonotype was counted a few times. The rearrangement uses TRBV3-1 and TRBJ1-3, with D uncertain. V dropped 4 bases and J dropped 2 bases, with 9 bases sitting between them. The germline gives CDR1 LGHDT, CDR2 YNNKEL (reference sequence). CDR3 length: 14 residues. The CDR3 is CASSRRLTGNTIYF. CDR3 nucleotide sequence: TGTGCCAGCAGCCGGAGGCTCACTGGAAACACCATATATTTT.